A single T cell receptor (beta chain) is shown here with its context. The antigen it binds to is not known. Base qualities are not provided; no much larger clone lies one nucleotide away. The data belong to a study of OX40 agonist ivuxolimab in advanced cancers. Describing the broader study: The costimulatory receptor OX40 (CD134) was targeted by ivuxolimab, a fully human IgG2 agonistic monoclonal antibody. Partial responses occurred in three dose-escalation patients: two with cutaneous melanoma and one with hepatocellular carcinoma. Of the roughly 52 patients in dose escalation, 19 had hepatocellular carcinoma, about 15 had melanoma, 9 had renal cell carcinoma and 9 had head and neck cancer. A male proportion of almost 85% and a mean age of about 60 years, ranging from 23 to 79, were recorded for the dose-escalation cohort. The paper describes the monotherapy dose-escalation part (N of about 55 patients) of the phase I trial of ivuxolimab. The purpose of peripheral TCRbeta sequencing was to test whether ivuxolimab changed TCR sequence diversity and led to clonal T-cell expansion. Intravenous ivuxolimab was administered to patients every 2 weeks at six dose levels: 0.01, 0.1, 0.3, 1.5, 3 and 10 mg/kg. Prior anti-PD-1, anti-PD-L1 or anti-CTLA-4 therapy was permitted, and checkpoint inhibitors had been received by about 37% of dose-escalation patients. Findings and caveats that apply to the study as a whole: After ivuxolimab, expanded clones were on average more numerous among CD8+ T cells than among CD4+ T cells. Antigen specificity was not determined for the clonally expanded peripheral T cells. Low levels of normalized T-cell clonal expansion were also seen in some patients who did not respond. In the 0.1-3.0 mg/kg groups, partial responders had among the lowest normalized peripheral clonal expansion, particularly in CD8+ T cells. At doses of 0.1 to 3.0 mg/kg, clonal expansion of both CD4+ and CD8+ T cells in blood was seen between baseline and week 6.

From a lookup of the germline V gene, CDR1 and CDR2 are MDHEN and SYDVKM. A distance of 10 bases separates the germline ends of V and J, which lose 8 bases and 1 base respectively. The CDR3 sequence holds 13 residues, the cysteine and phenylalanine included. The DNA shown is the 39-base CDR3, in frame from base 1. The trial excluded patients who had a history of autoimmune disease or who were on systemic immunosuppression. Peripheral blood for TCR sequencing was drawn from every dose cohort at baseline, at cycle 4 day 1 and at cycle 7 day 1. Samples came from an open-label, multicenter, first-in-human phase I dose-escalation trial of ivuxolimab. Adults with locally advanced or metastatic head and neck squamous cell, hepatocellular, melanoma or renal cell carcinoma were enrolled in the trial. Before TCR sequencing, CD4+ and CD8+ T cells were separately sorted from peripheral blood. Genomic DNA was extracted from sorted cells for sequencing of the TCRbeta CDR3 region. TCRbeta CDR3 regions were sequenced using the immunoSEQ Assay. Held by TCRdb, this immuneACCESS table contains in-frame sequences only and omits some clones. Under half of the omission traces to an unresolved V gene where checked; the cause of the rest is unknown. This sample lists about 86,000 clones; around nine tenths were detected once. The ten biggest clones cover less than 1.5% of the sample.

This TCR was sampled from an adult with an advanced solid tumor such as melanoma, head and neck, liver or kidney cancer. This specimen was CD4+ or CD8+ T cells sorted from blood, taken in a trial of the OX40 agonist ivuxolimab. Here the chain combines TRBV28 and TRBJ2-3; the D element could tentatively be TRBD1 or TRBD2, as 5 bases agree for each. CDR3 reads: CASSQGGTDTQYF. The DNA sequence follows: TGTGCCAGCTCCCAGGGAGGCACAGATACGCAGTATTTT.